The entry below describes one T cell receptor (beta chain). How the authors handled the data: Quantification of nucleated cells was approximated via reference gene primer amplification. Sequenced by immunoSEQ multiplex PCR; TCRdb stores in-frame clones only, minus some. That table furnishes V, J and clone size, whereas the DNA furnished D and trimming. The profile covers roughly 30,000 clones, with about 89% appearing a single time and approximately 3.4% taken by the ten largest. Trimming removed 4 bases from V and 8 bases from J; junction bases left unmatched: 9. From germline, CDR1 is MNHEY and CDR2 SVGAGI. This CDR3 comprises 14 residues. The data are from a study of blood T cell repertoires in COVID-19. For the study at large: The United States, Italy and Spain supplied acute and convalescent COVID-19 samples. Nucleic acid was either cDNA or gDNA, and it came from T cells, B-cell-depleted T cells, or PBMCs.

Sequencing was carried out using peripheral blood. This receptor was taken from a human donor in a cohort sampled during active COVID-19. V gene TRBV6-5 combines with J gene TRBJ1-2, with 8 bases that match TRBD1. Here the CDR3 DNA reads TGTGCCAGCAGTTCCTATGACAGGGGATACGGCTACACCTTC. Translation: CASSSYDRGYGYTF.